The 7 T cell receptor beta chains below come from one sample, sequenced in a study of blood T cell repertoires in COVID-19. TCRdb keeps only in-frame clones here, not all; method: immunoSEQ multiplex PCR. Counted here are roughly 200,000 clones, 65% to 85% occurring once; the ten biggest clones make up over 0.95%. Sequences were obtained from peripheral blood. The receptors come from a woman in her thirties with COVID-19, enrolled during active disease.

V usage is TRBV27 and J usage is TRBJ2-5, with D perhaps TRBD1 (6 bases). The germline V and J ends were trimmed by 11 bases and 2 bases, with 15 bases remaining between them. Germline CDR1 and CDR2: MNHEY and SMNVEV (reference sequence). CDR3 length equals 13 residues. CDR3 nucleotide sequence: TGTGCCGGCGAACAGGGCGTTCAAGAGACCCAGTACTTC. This gives the protein CAGEQGVQETQYF.

This clone was counted only a few times. The chain couples TRBV27 to TRBJ1-5, with 9 nucleotides matching TRBD1. CDR3 length: 18 amino acids. Germline CDR1 reads MNHEY; CDR2 reads SMNVEV (reference sequence). V lost 5 bases and J lost 4; bases outside the gene matches: 15. The CDR3 nucleotides read TGTGCCAGCAGTCGGCACCGGGGACAGGGAGCGTCAAATCAGCCCCAGCATTTT. Translated, it gives CASSRHRGQGASNQPQHF.

This chain joins TRBV7-2 and TRBJ1-1; the D is unclear. Trimming pared 5 bases from V and 4 bases from J, leaving 11 bases between. The germline CDR1 and CDR2 sequences are SGHTA and FQGNSA. The CDR3 covers 13 residues. The CDR3 bases are TGTGCCAGCAGCCCGACACCTTTCACTGAAGCTTTCTTT. Translating gives CASSPTPFTEAFF.

The CDR3 region has the DNA TGTGCCAGCAGCGTAGCAGGGGCGAATGAGCAGTTCTTC. It translates to CASSVAGANEQFF. The V call is TRBV9, the J call TRBJ2-1; possible D gene TRBD1, 6 bases. Germline values: CDR1 SGDLS, CDR2 YYNGEE. The CDR3 is 13 residues long. V was pared by 0 bases and J by 7 bases, with 8 bases between.

The chain is built from TRBV7-2 and TRBJ2-3, with 14 bases matching TRBD2. V lost 4 bases, J lost 5 bases, and 5 bases stayed unmatched. The V gene's germline CDR1 is SGHTA and CDR2 FQGNSA. The CDR3 length is 16 residues. CDR3 sequence (DNA): TGTGCCAGCAGCTCGAGACTAGCGGGAGGGTTAGATACGCAGTATTTT. Amino acid sequence: CASSSRLAGGLDTQYF.

CDR3 nucleotides: TGCGCCAGCAGCCAAGAGAGAGCTCAGCCCCAGCATTTT. Amino acid sequence: CASSQERAQPQHF. This sequence joins TRBV4-3 and TRBJ1-5; no definite D call. CDR1 is LGHNA, CDR2 YSLEER, per germline. V dropped 0 bases and J dropped 6 bases, with 6 bases sitting between them. There are 13 residues in the CDR3.

The chain employs TRBV7-2 and TRBJ1-2, with a possible D match to TRBD1 (6 bases). Germline lookup yields CDR1 SGHTA and CDR2 FQGNSA. The CDR3 consists of 14 residues. V was pared by 5 bases and J by 0 bases, with 10 bases between. The CDR3 DNA reads TGTGCCAGCAGCATCGACAGGACTAACTATGGCTACACCTTC. Translating it yields CASSIDRTNYGYTF.